Included here is one T cell receptor beta chain sequence, with context. Its matching antigen is unknown. These data are taken from a study of T-cell memory formation after mild COVID-19. Study results and limitations: Pre-infection memory already had some responding clones, implying cross-reactive memory joined.

cDNA libraries for TCR alpha and TCR beta, carrying sample barcodes and UMIs, came from 5'RACE with constant-segment primers. Each CDR3 protein is one row after TCRdb ran MiXCR on the 5' RACE reads. The sample yields about 420,000 distinct CDR3 sequences, roughly a quarter seen once. CDR1 and CDR2 from the germline V gene are SEHNR and FQNEAQ (reference sequence). The V segment lost 5 bases and the J segment 3 bases; nucleotides outside the gene matches: 17. This CDR3 has 18 residues. Sequencing input: PBMCs or a T cell subset sorted from them (not recorded which). The rearrangement joins TRBV7-9 to TRBJ2-5; 8 bases line up with TRBD1. The TCR was taken from an adult woman who had mild COVID-19 (a few samples of this study predate the infection). Cell type and time point are not known. Here the CDR3 reads CASSVSRDRFRGEETQYF. CDR3 nucleotide sequence: TGTGCCAGCAGCGTAAGCCGGGACAGGTTTCGAGGCGAAGAGACCCAGTACTTC.